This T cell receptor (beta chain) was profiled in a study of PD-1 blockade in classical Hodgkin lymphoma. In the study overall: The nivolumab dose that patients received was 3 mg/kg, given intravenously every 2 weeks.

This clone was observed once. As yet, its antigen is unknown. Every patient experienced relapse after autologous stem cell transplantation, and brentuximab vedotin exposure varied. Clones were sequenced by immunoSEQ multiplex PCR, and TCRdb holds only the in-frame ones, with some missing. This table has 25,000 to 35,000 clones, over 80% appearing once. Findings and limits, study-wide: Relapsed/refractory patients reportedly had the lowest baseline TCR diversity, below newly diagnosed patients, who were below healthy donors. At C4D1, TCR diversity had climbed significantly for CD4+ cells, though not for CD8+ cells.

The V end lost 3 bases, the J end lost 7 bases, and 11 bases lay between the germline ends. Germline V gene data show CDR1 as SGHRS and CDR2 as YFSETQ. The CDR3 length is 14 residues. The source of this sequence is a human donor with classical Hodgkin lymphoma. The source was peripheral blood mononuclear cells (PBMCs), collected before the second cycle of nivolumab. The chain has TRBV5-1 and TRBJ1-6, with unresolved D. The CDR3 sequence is CASSSNAENSPLHF. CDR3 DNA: TGCGCCAGCAGCTCAAACGCAGAGAATTCACCCCTCCACTTT. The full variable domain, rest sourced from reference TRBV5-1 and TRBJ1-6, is KAGVTQTPRYLIKTRGQQVTLSCSPISGHRSVSWYQQTPGQGLQFLFEYFSETQRNKGNFPGRFSGRQFSNSRSEMNVSTLELGDSALYLCASSSNAENSPLHFGNGTRLTVT.